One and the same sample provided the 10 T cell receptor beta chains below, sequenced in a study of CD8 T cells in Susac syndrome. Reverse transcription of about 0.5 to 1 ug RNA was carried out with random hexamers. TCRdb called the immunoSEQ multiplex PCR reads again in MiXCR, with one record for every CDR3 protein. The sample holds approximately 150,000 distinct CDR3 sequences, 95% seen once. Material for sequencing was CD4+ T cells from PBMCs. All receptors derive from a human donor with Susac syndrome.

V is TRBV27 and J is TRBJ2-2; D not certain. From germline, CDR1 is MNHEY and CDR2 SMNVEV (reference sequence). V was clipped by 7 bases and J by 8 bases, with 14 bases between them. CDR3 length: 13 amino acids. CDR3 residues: CASIIVDGGELFF. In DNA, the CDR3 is TGTGCCAGCATTATCGTGGACGGGGGGGAGCTGTTTTTT.

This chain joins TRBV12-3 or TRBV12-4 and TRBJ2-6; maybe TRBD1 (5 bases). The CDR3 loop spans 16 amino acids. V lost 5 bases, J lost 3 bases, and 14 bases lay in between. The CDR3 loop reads CASSHDQGNGANVLTF. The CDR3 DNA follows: TGTGCCAGCAGTCACGATCAGGGAAATGGGGCCAACGTCCTGACTTTC.

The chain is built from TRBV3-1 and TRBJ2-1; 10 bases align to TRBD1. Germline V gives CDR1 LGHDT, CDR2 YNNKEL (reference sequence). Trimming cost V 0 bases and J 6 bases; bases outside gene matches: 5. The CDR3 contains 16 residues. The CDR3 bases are TGTGCCAGCAGCCAAGACCTTTGGACAGGGGGCAATGAGCAGTTCTTC. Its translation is CASSQDLWTGGNEQFF.

CDR3 region: CASRLDRGFLSLHF. DNA for the CDR3: TGTGCCAGCAGGCTGGACAGGGGATTTTTATCCCTCCACTTT. J is TRBJ1-6 and V is TRBV2; 9 nucleotides agree with TRBD1. V shed 6 bases and J 14 bases; nucleotides not matched to a gene: 11. The CDR3 covers 14 residues. The V gene's germline CDR1 is SNHLY and CDR2 FYNNEI.

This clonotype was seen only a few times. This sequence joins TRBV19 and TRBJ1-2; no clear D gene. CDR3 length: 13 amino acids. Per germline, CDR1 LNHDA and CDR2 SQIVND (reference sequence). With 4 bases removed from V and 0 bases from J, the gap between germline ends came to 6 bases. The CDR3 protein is CASSSGANYGYTF. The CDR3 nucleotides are TGTGCCAGTAGTAGTGGAGCTAACTATGGCTACACCTTC.

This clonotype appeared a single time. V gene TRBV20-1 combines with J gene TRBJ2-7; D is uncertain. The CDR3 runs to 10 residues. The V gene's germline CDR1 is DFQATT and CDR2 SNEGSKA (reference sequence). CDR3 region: CSAQAAEQYF. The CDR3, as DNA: TGCAGCGCACAAGCCGCCGAGCAGTACTTC.

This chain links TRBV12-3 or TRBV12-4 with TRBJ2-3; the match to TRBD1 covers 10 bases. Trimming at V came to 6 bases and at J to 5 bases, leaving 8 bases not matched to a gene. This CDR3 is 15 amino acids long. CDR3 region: CASSSWGTGVDTQYF. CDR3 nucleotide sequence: TGTGCCAGCAGCTCCTGGGGGACAGGGGTAGATACGCAGTATTTT.

As DNA, the CDR3 is TGTGCCAGCCGAATAGGGGTAAACACTGAAGCTTTCTTT. Translation gives CASRIGVNTEAFF. V gene TRBV2 combines with J gene TRBJ1-1; tentative D call: TRBD1 (5 bases). CDR1 and CDR2 from the germline V gene are SNHLY and FYNNEI. Trimming took 8 bases from V and 2 from J, leaving 12 bases between them. The CDR3 has 13 amino acids.

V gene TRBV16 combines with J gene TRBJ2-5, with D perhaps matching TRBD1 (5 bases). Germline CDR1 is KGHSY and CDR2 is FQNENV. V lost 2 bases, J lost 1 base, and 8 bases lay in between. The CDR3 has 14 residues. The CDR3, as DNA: TGTGCCAGCAGCCAACGCAGGGTCCAAGAGACCCAGTACTTC. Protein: CASSQRRVQETQYF.

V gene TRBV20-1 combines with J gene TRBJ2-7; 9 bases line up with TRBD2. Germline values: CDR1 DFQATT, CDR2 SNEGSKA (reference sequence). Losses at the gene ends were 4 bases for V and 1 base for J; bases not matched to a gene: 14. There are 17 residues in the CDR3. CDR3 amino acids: CSATLGGELAGSYEQYF. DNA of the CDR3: TGCAGTGCTACCCTCGGTGGGGAGCTAGCGGGGTCCTACGAGCAGTACTTC.